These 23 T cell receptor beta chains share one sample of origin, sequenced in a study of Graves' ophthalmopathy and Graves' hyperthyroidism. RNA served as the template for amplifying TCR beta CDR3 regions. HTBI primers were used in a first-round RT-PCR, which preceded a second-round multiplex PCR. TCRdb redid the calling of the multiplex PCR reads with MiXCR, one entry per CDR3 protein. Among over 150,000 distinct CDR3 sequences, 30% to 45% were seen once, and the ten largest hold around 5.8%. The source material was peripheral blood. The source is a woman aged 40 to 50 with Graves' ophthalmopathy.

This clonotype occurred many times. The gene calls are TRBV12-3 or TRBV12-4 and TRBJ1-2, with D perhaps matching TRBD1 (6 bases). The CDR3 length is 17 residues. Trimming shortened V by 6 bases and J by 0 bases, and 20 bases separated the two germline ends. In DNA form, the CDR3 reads TGTGCCAGCAGCAGAAACAGGGTCCAGGGATCTAACTATGGCTACACCTTC. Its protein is CASSRNRVQGSNYGYTF.

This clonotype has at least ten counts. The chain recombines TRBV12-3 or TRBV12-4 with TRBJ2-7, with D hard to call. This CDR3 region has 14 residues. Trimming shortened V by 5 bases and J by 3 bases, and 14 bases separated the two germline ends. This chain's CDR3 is CASSPPGHHYEQYF. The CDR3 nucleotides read TGTGCCAGCAGTCCACCCGGGCACCACTACGAGCAGTACTTC.

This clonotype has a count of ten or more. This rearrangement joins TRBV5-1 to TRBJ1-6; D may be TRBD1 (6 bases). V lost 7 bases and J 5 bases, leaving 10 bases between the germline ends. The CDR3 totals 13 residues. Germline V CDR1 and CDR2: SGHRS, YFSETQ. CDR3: CASQDSHNSPLHF. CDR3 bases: TGCGCCAGCCAGGACAGTCATAATTCACCCCTCCACTTT.

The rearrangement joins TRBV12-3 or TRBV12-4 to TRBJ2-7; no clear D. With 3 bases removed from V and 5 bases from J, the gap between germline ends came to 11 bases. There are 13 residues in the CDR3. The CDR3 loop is CASSFLVDHEQYF. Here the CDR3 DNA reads TGTGCCAGCAGTTTCCTAGTAGACCACGAGCAGTACTTC.

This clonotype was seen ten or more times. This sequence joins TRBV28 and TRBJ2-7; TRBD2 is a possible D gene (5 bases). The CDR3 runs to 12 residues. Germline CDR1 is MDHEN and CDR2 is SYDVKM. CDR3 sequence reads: CASSLGGPGLVV. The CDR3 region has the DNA TGTGCCAGCAGTTTAGGAGGCCCCGGTTTAGTCGTC.

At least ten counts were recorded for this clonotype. The CDR3 DNA is TGTGCCTGGGCAGGGACAGGGAACACTGAAGCTTTCTTT. As protein: CAWAGTGNTEAFF. The chain carries TRBV30 and TRBJ1-1, with 8 bases that match TRBD1. CDR1 and CDR2 (germline): GTSNPN, SVGIG (reference sequence). This CDR3 contains 13 residues. V trimming: 5 bases; J trimming: 1 base; junction bases outside the gene matches: 3. Variable domain in full (rest from reference TRBV30 and TRBJ1-1): SQTIHQWPATLVQPVGSPLSLECTVEGTSNPNLYWYRQAAGRGLQLLFYSVGIGQISSEVPQNLSASRPQDRQFILSSKKLLLSDSGFYLCAWAGTGNTEAFFGQGTRLTVV.

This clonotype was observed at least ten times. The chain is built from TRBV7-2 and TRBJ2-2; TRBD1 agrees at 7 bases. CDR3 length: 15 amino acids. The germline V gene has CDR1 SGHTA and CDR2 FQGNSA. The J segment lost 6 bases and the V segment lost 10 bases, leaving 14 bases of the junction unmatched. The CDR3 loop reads CATPTRGIEAGELFF. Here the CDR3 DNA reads TGTGCCACCCCAACCAGGGGGATCGAAGCCGGGGAGCTGTTTTTT.

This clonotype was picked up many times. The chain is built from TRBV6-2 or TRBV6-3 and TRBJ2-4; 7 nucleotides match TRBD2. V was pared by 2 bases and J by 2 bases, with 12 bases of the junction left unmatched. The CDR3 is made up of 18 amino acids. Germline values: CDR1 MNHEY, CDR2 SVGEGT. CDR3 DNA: TGTGCCAGCAGTTACATTCAAGGCGGGAGCGTGTCCAAAAACATTCAGTACTTC. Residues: CASSYIQGGSVSKNIQYF.

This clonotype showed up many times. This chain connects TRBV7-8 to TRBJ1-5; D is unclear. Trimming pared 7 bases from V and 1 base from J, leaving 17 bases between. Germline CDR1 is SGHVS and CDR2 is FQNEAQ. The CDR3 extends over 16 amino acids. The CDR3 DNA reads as TGTGCCAGCACCCTTTTCGGTGAAGGAAGCAATCAGCCCCAGCATTTT. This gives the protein CASTLFGEGSNQPQHF.

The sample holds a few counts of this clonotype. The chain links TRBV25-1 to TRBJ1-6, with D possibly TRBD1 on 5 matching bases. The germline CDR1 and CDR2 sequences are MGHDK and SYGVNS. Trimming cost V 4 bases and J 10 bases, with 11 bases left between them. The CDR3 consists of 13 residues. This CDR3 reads CASSAWGVSPLHF. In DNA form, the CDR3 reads TGTGCCAGCAGTGCTTGGGGGGTATCACCCCTCCACTTT. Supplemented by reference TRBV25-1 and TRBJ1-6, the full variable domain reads EADIYQTPRYLVIGTGKKITLECSQTMGHDKMYWYQQDPGMELHLIHYSYGVNSTEKGDLSSESTVSRIRTEHFPLTLESARPSHTSQYLCASSAWGVSPLHFGNGTRLTVT.

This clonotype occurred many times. CDR3 residues: CASSFPTVSYEQYF. The DNA for the CDR3 is TGTGCCAGCAGTTTCCCGACAGTATCCTACGAGCAGTACTTC. This chain connects TRBV28 to TRBJ2-7; TRBD1 is a possible D gene (5 bases). The CDR3 covers 14 residues. In germline, CDR1 is MDHEN, CDR2 SYDVKM. The V and J ends lost 3 bases and 1 base respectively, with 10 bases between them.

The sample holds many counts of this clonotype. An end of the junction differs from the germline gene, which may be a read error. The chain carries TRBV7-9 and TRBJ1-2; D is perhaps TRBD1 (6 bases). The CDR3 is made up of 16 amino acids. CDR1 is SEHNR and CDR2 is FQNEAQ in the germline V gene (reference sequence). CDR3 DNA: TGTGCCAGCAGCTCCCCAGGGGCCGCCTTTTTGTATGACTACACCTTC. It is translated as CASSSPGAAFLYDYTF.

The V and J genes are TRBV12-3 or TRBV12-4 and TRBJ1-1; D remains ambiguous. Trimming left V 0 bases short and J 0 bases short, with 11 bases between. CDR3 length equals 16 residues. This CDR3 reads CASSLAPGAVNTEAFF. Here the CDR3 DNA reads TGTGCCAGCAGTTTAGCGCCCGGCGCGGTGAACACTGAAGCTTTCTTT.

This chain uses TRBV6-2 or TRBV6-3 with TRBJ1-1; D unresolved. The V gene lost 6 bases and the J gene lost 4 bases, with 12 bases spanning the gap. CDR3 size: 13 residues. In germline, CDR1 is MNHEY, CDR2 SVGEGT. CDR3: CASRPGPFTEAFF. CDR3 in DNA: TGTGCCAGCAGACCCGGACCCTTCACTGAAGCTTTCTTT.

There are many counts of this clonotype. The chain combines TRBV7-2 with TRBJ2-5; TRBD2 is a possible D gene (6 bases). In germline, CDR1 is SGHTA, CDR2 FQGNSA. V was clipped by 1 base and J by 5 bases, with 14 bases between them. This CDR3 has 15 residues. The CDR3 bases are TGTGCCAGCAGCTTAGTTGGCGGGGACTGGGAGACCCAGTACTTC. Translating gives CASSLVGGDWETQYF.

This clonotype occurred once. The DNA of the CDR3 is TGTGCCAGCAGTTTATATGGGACTAGCGGGAAAAGCCCCACGAACACCGGGGAGCTGTTTTTT. Its translation: CASSLYGTSGKSPTNTGELFF. J is TRBJ2-2 and V is TRBV28, with 13 bases that match TRBD2. The V segment lost 1 base and the J segment 0 bases; nucleotides outside the gene matches: 11. From germline, CDR1 is MDHEN and CDR2 SYDVKM. The length of the CDR3 is 21 residues.

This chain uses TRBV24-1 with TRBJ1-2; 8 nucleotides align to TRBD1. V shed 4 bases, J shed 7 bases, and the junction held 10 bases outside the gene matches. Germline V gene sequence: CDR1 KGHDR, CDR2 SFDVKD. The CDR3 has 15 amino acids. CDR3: CATSETDRGPTGYTF. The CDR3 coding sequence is TGTGCCACCAGTGAGACCGACAGGGGCCCTACTGGCTACACCTTC.

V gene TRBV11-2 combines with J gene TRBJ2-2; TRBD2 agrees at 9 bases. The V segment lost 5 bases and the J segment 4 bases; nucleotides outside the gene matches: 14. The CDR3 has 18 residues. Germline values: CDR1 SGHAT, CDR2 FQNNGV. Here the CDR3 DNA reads TGTGCCAGCAGCCCCTGGGGTAGCGGGAGAAGGCGCACCGGGGAGCTGTTTTTT. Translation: CASSPWGSGRRRTGELFF.

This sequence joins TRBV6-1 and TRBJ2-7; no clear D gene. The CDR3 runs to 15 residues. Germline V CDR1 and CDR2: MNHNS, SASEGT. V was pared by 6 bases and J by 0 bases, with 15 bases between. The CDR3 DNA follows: TGTGCCAGCAGCGACGGGCGGTTGAGCTCCTACGAGCAGTACTTC. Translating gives CASSDGRLSSYEQYF.

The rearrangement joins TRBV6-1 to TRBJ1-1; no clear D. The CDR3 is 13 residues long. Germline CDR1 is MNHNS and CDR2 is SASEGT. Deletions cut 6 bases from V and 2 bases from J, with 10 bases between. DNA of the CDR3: TGTGCCAGCAGCCCTCGCATTAACACTGAAGCTTTCTTT. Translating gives CASSPRINTEAFF.

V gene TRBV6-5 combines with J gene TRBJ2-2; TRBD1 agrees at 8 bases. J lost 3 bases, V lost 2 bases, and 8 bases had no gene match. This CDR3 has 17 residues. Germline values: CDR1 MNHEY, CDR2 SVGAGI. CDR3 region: CASSYGIGRGHTGELFF. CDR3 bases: TGTGCCAGCAGTTACGGGATTGGCAGGGGGCACACCGGGGAGCTGTTTTTT.

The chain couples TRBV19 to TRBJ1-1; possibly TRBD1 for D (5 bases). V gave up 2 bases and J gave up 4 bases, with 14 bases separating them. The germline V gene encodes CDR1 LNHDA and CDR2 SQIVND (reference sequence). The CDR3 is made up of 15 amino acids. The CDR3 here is CASSILGGGGTEAFF. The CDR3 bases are TGTGCCAGTAGTATACTGGGCGGGGGTGGCACTGAAGCTTTCTTT. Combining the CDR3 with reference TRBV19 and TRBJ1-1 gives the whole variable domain DGGITQSPKYLFRKEGQNVTLSCEQNLNHDAMYWYRQDPGQGLRLIYYSQIVNDFQKGDIAEGYSVSREKKESFPLTVTSAQKNPTAFYLCASSILGGGGTEAFFGQGTRLTVV.

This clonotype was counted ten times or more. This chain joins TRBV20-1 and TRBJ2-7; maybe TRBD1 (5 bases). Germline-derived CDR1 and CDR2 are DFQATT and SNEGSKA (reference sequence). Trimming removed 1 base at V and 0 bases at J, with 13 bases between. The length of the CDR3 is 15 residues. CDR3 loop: CSARGDRRSSYEQYF. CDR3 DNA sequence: TGCAGTGCTAGAGGTGACAGACGGAGCTCCTACGAGCAGTACTTC.